The entry that follows covers one TCR beta chain sequence. Its antigen is not identified. Other DNA sequences of this sample code for an identical CDR3. These data belong to a study of beta chain features in type 1 diabetes. Study-wide points: Significant though moderate, a shortening of TCRB CDR3s appeared in all four CD4+ subsets of Type 1 diabetes patients.

The sequenced template was cDNA made from the entire isolated RNA. Assay used: immunoSEQ multiplex PCR; TCRdb lists only in-frame clones, some missing. Here the sample spans 130,000 to 150,000 clones, about 13% being singletons. The germline V gene has CDR1 MNHEY and CDR2 SMNVEV (reference sequence). J gave up 2 bases and V 5 bases, and 6 bases lay outside the gene matches. The CDR3 length is 14 residues. The clonotype comes from a man younger than 30 with type 1 diabetes. The sample consisted of central memory CD4+ T cells from blood. The chain uses TRBV27 and TRBJ2-7, with 7 bases that match TRBD1. CDR3 residues: CASSLTGVTYEQYF. The CDR3 DNA reads as TGTGCCAGCAGTCTAACAGGGGTGACCTACGAGCAGTACTTC.